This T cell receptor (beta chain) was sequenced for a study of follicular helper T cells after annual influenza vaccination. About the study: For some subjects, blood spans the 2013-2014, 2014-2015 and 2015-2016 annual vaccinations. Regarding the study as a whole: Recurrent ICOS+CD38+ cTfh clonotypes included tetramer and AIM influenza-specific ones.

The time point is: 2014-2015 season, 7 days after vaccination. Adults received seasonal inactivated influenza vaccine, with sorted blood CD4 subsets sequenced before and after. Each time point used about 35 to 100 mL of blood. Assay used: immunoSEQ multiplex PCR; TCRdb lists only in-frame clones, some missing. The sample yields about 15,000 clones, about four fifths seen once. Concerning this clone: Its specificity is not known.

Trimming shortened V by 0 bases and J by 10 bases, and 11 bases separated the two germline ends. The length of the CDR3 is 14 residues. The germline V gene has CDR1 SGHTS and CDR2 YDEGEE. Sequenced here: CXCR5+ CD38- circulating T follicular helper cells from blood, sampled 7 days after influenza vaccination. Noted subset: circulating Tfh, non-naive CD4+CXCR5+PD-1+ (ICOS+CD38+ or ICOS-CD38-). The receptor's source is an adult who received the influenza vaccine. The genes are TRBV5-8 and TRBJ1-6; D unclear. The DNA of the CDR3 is TGTGCCAGCAGCTTGGTTGAGGTTTTATCACCCCTCCACTTT. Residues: CASSLVEVLSPLHF. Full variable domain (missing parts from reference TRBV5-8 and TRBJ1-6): EAGVTQSPTHLIKTRGQQATLRCSPISGHTSVYWYQQALGLGLQFLLWYDEGEERNRGNFPPRFSGRQFPNYSSELNVNALELEDSALYLCASSLVEVLSPLHFGNGTRLTVT.